Below are 30 T cell receptor beta chains sequenced from a single sample in a study of regulatory T cells in long-lasting Graves disease (dated by TCRdb to the early 2020s). Library preparation was by multiplex PCR. For sequencing, an Illumina HiSeq 4000 was employed. To build TCR beta libraries, CDR3 regions were amplified by Arm-PCR using iRepertoire HTBI primers. TCRdb ran its own pipeline on the public reads, namely fastp trimming at Q25 and MiXCR clone calling, and kept in-frame beta chains. Identical CDR3 proteins give one entry, which carries the most common genes and DNA. In this sample the table shows 410,000 or so distinct CDR3 sequences, 15% of which occur a single time. Jointly, the top ten make up 16% of the sample. Taken with the paper, the label for time point translates to: newly diagnosed GD, antithyroid drugs for less than 3 months. For both TCR sequencing and RNA sequencing, RNA was extracted from PBMCs in TRIzol.

The same sample was also studied in work on T cells in Graves' hyperthyroidism and ophthalmopathy.

Sequenced here: peripheral blood mononuclear cells (PBMCs), sampled at new diagnosis, from a patient treated with antithyroid drugs. Receptors were obtained from a woman aged 25 to 39 with Graves disease. Donor details come from another sample of the same person, matched by shared clones.

This clonotype was seen a few times. CDR3 loop: CATRGLAGVKGNEQFF. CDR3 DNA sequence: TGTGCCACCAGGGGACTAGCGGGAGTGAAAGGCAATGAGCAGTTCTTC. J is TRBJ2-1 and V is TRBV19; 14 bases align to TRBD2. The V segment lost 10 bases and the J segment 6 bases; nucleotides outside the gene matches: 11. The CDR3 sequence is 16 residues long. CDR1 is LNHDA and CDR2 is SQIVND in the germline V gene (reference sequence).

V gene TRBV5-1 combines with J gene TRBJ1-2, with 9 bases aligning to TRBD1. In germline, CDR1 is SGHRS, CDR2 YFSETQ. The ends lost 3 bases at V and 0 bases at J; junction bases unmatched: 9. The CDR3 totals 17 residues. CDR3 DNA sequence: TGCGCCAGCAGCTCGGGACAGGGAGGGATGGCTAACTATGGCTACACCTTC. It specifies CASSSGQGGMANYGYTF. Variable domain in full (rest from reference TRBV5-1 and TRBJ1-2): KAGVTQTPRYLIKTRGQQVTLSCSPISGHRSVSWYQQTPGQGLQFLFEYFSETQRNKGNFPGRFSGRQFSNSRSEMNVSTLELGDSALYLCASSSGQGGMANYGYTFGSGTRLTVV.

This chain links TRBV11-1 with TRBJ1-5; D may be TRBD1 (5 bases). Trimming shortened V by 8 bases and J by 2 bases, and 10 bases separated the two germline ends. The germline V gene encodes CDR1 SGHAT and CDR2 FQDESV (reference sequence). The CDR3 contains 13 residues. DNA for the CDR3: TGTGCCAGCCAAGCGGGGGGCAATCAGCCCCAGCATTTT. This encodes CASQAGGNQPQHF.

This clonotype came up many times. The chain recombines TRBV11-2 with TRBJ1-3, with unresolved D. There are 14 residues in the CDR3. Trimming left V 6 bases short and J 1 base short, with 10 bases between. The germline V gene has CDR1 SGHAT and CDR2 FQNNGV. The CDR3 loop reads CASRDVASGNTIYF. Written as DNA, the CDR3 is TGTGCCAGCAGAGATGTTGCATCTGGAAACACCATATATTTT.

The rearrangement joins TRBV20-1 to TRBJ2-1, with D possibly matching TRBD2 (5 bases). Trimming took 6 bases from V and 8 from J, leaving 20 bases between them. The CDR3 runs to 14 residues. Germline V gene lookup returns CDR1 DFQATT and CDR2 SNEGSKA (reference sequence). The CDR3 DNA is TGCAGTGCCGTGGGAGCGGCTTCCTTCGATGAGCAGTTCTTC. Translated: CSAVGAASFDEQFF.

Many counts were recorded for this clonotype. V usage is TRBV28 and J usage is TRBJ2-5; D unresolved. The CDR3 extends over 16 amino acids. Germline V gene lookup returns CDR1 MDHEN and CDR2 SYDVKM. The V end was cut by 9 bases, the J end by 6 bases, with 26 bases between. The CDR3 DNA follows: TGTGCCAGTGAGGTGCACAGTGTCTCTGGTAGGAAGACCCAGTACTTC. As protein: CASEVHSVSGRKTQYF.

The chain employs TRBV28 and TRBJ1-4; unclear D gene. The ends were cut back, 6 bases at V and 0 bases at J, with 14 bases in the middle. The CDR3 runs to 16 residues. CDR1 and CDR2 (germline): MDHEN, SYDVKM. This CDR3 is CASSLGLSSTNEKLFF. In DNA, the CDR3 is TGTGCCAGCAGCTTGGGCCTATCGTCAACTAATGAAAAACTGTTTTTT.

This clonotype was picked up many times. The chain is built from TRBV30 and TRBJ2-5; 9 bases are shared with TRBD1. The CDR3 is 15 amino acids. Per germline, CDR1 GTSNPN and CDR2 SVGIG (reference sequence). The junction had 5 bases not matched to a gene; V was cut back by 2 bases and J by 1 base. Here the CDR3 DNA reads TGTGCCTGGAGTAGGACAGGGGCGGCCCAAGAGACCCAGTACTTC. Encoded protein: CAWSRTGAAQETQYF.

The chain recombines TRBV6-1 with TRBJ1-2, with D maybe TRBD1 (5 bases). The germline CDR1 and CDR2 sequences are MNHNS and SASEGT. The CDR3 sequence is 15 residues long. The germline V and J ends were trimmed by 3 bases and 11 bases, with 22 bases remaining between them. The CDR3 DNA reads as TGTGCCAGCAGTGATCGGCAGGGATCCGGGGTCGGGTACACCTTC. It translates to CASSDRQGSGVGYTF.

The rearrangement links TRBV6-2 or TRBV6-3 to TRBJ1-4; no definite D call. V shed 3 bases and J shed 4 bases, with 0 bases lying between them. Germline V gene data show CDR1 as MNHEY and CDR2 as SVGEGT. The length of the CDR3 is 11 residues. CDR3 loop: CASSYNEKLFF. The CDR3 DNA sequence: TGTGCCAGCAGTTATAATGAAAAACTGTTTTTT.

This clonotype was detected ten times or more. The chain has TRBV18 and TRBJ2-1, with 8 bases aligning to TRBD1. After removal of 0 bases from V and 5 bases from J, the junction contained 9 bases not matched to a gene. Germline V gene lookup returns CDR1 KGHSH and CDR2 LQKENI. The CDR3 runs to 17 residues. The CDR3 region is CASSPPVPGGANNEQFF. CDR3 nucleotide sequence: TGTGCCAGCTCACCACCGGTCCCAGGGGGCGCCAACAATGAGCAGTTCTTC.

This clonotype was seen ten or more times. The chain has TRBV18 and TRBJ1-1; the D gene is possibly TRBD1 (6 bases). Trimming pared 5 bases from V and 0 bases from J, leaving 19 bases between. Germline loops: CDR1 KGHSH, CDR2 LQKENI. The CDR3 covers 17 residues. The CDR3 loop reads CASSSGASFTMNTEAFF. The CDR3 DNA reads TGTGCCAGCTCATCAGGGGCCTCCTTTACTATGAACACTGAAGCTTTCTTT.

This clonotype was seen a handful of times. The chain uses TRBV7-2 and TRBJ2-1, with D perhaps matching TRBD2 (6 bases). V lost 2 bases to trimming and J lost 3 bases, with 8 bases between them. The CDR3 is 14 residues long. The germline V gene encodes CDR1 SGHTA and CDR2 FQGNSA. The CDR3 is CASSLRDFYNEQFF. CDR3 bases: TGTGCCAGCAGCTTACGGGACTTCTACAATGAGCAGTTCTTC.

This clonotype occurred a few times. This CDR3 is missing its conserved last phenylalanine or tryptophan, likely due to a read error. The chain is built from TRBV11-1 and TRBJ2-5; perhaps D is TRBD1 or TRBD2 (5 bases each). V dropped 3 bases and J dropped 5 bases, with 16 bases sitting between them. Per germline, CDR1 SGHAT and CDR2 FQDESV (reference sequence). The CDR3 spans 15 residues. The CDR3 reads CASSFGSDWGETQYS. Here the CDR3 DNA reads TGTGCCAGCAGCTTTGGAAGCGACTGGGGGGAGACCCAGTACTCC.

In its sample, this clonotype was seen many times. The chain links TRBV20-1 to TRBJ2-7; the D is unclear. The germline V and J ends were trimmed by 2 bases and 3 bases, with 5 bases remaining between them. Germline V CDR1 and CDR2: DFQATT, SNEGSKA (reference sequence). This CDR3 is built from 11 residues. CDR3 residues: CSARTLYEQYF. The CDR3 coding sequence is TGCAGTGCTAGAACGCTCTACGAGCAGTACTTC.

V and J are TRBV4-2 and TRBJ2-2; 9 bases match TRBD2. Losses at the gene ends were 7 bases for V and 7 bases for J; bases not matched to a gene: 13. The CDR3 length is 16 residues. Germline V gene sequence: CDR1 LGHNA, CDR2 YNFKEQ. This chain's CDR3 is CASNPHAGGPGGELFF. The DNA of the CDR3 is TGTGCCAGCAACCCACACGCGGGAGGGCCCGGCGGGGAGCTGTTTTTT.

This clonotype was found many times. The J gene is TRBJ1-2, the V gene TRBV6-1, with D unresolved. Trimming cost V 5 bases and J 3 bases, with 10 bases left between them. Germline CDR1 reads MNHNS; CDR2 reads SASEGT. The CDR3 runs 13 residues. The CDR3 loop is CASSLKRDYGYTF. The CDR3 DNA sequence: TGTGCCAGCAGTCTCAAAAGGGACTATGGCTACACCTTC.

This clonotype was counted between two and nine times. The V and J genes are TRBV24-1 and TRBJ2-1; D is perhaps TRBD1 (6 bases). Trimming shortened V by 5 bases and J by 3 bases, and 10 bases separated the two germline ends. The germline gives CDR1 KGHDR, CDR2 SFDVKD. The CDR3 consists of 14 residues. In nucleotides, the CDR3 is TGTGCCACCAGTGTAGAGACAGGCTACAATGAGCAGTTCTTC. Its protein is CATSVETGYNEQFF.

This clonotype was recorded at least ten times. CDR3 sequence reads: CASSATVRRRTDTQYF. In nucleotides, the CDR3 is TGTGCCAGCAGCGCGACGGTACGACGGCGCACAGATACGCAGTATTTT. The chain recombines TRBV11-2 with TRBJ2-3; unclear D gene. Between the trimmed V and J ends, which lost 5 bases and 1 base, there was a span of 16 bases. This CDR3 has 16 amino acids. Germline CDR1 is SGHAT and CDR2 is FQNNGV.

This clonotype came up a few times. The gene calls are TRBV5-6 and TRBJ2-5; 8 positions match TRBD1. The J segment lost 6 bases and the V segment lost 2 bases, leaving 6 bases of the junction unmatched. This CDR3 has 14 residues. Per the germline V gene, CDR1 is SGHDT and CDR2 is YYEEEE. CDR3 amino acids: CASSFPGGAKTQYF. CDR3 nucleotides: TGTGCCAGCAGCTTCCCAGGGGGCGCGAAGACCCAGTACTTC.

The rearrangement joins TRBV4-1 to TRBJ1-6; D ambiguous. The V end lost 0 bases, the J end lost 17 bases, and 17 bases lay between the germline ends. CDR3 length: 14 residues. The germline CDR1 and CDR2 sequences are MGHRA and YSYEKL. The CDR3 nucleotides are TGCGCCAGCAGCCAAGAAAACCCGCCACGCTGGGTCCACTTT. Translating it yields CASSQENPPRWVHF.

V and J are TRBV5-1 and TRBJ2-5, with 11 bases identical to TRBD2. The ends lost 0 bases at V and 4 bases at J; junction bases unmatched: 17. CDR3 size: 20 residues. Germline loops: CDR1 SGHRS, CDR2 YFSETQ. DNA of the CDR3: TGCGCCAGCAGCTTGGGTGATAGCAGGGGGCCACTAGCGGGAGTAGAGACCCAGTACTTC. This codes for CASSLGDSRGPLAGVETQYF.

V and J are TRBV24-1 and TRBJ2-7; a possible D gene is TRBD1 (5 bases). CDR1 is KGHDR and CDR2 is SFDVKD in the germline V gene. CDR3 size: 15 residues. Trimming took 3 bases from V and 0 from J, leaving 11 bases between them. The CDR3 DNA reads TGTGCCACCAGTGATCCGCAGGGTAGCTCCTACGAGCAGTACTTC. Protein sequence: CATSDPQGSSYEQYF.

Concerning this clonotype itself: At one end the junction does not follow the germline gene, possibly because of a read error. V usage is TRBV15 and J usage is TRBJ2-1; 10 bases match TRBD2. This CDR3 region has 13 residues. Germline CDR1 and CDR2: LNHNV and YYDKDF (reference sequence). The CDR3 protein is CATLKREGNEQLF. The CDR3 DNA reads TGTGCCACCCTAAAGCGGGAGGGGAATGAGCAGCTCTTC. The complete variable domain, with remaining parts taken from reference TRBV15 and TRBJ2-1, reads DAMVIQNPRYQVTQFGKPVTLSCSQTLNHNVMYWYQQKSSQAPKLLFHYYDKDFNNEADTPDNFQSRRPNTSFCFLDIRSPGLGDTAMYLCATLKREGNEQLFGPGTRLTVL.

There are many counts of this clonotype. The chain joins TRBV3-1 to TRBJ2-7; D unclear. V shed 3 bases and J shed 7 bases, with 13 bases lying between them. This CDR3 comprises 13 residues. Germline V gives CDR1 LGHDT, CDR2 YNNKEL (reference sequence). The CDR3 nucleotides are TGTGCCAGCAGCCACTTCCCTGCCCCAGAGCAGTACTTC. Amino acid sequence: CASSHFPAPEQYF.

This clonotype was seen only a few times. The chain is built from TRBV2 and TRBJ1-6; possible D gene TRBD1, 6 bases. Trimming stripped 10 bases from V and 2 bases from J, with 18 bases between. This CDR3 has 16 residues. Looked up from germline, CDR1 is SNHLY and CDR2 is FYNNEI. In DNA, the CDR3 is TGTGCCACTACTGGACAGAATCCTACCTATAATTCACCCCTCCACTTT. Its protein is CATTGQNPTYNSPLHF. Combining the CDR3 with reference TRBV2 and TRBJ1-6 gives the whole variable domain EPEVTQTPSHQVTQMGQEVILRCVPISNHLYFYWYRQILGQKVEFLVSFYNNEISEKSEIFDDQFSVERPDGSNFTLKIRSTKLEDSAMYFCATTGQNPTYNSPLHFGNGTRLTVT.

This clonotype came up many times. This sequence joins TRBV28 and TRBJ2-1, with D uncertain. CDR3 length: 13 amino acids. Germline CDR1 and CDR2: MDHEN and SYDVKM. Trimming took 3 bases from V and 13 from J, leaving 16 bases between them. The CDR3: CASSFPDGPPQFF. The CDR3 coding sequence is TGTGCCAGCAGTTTTCCGGACGGACCCCCTCAGTTCTTC.

The V call is TRBV20-1, the J call TRBJ2-4; 7 bases match TRBD1. CDR3 length equals 19 residues. CDR1 and CDR2 from the germline V gene are DFQATT and SNEGSKA (reference sequence). Losses at the gene ends were 3 bases for V and 0 bases for J; bases not matched to a gene: 17. CDR3 sequence: CSASFTRDSRSLAKNIQYF. Written as DNA, the CDR3 is TGCAGTGCTAGCTTTACCCGGGACAGTAGATCTCTAGCCAAAAACATTCAGTACTTC.

This clonotype was seen ten or more times. The chain employs TRBV11-2 and TRBJ2-1, with D possibly TRBD1 on 6 matching bases. There are 13 residues in the CDR3. Germline V gene data show CDR1 as SGHAT and CDR2 as FQNNGV. V was clipped by 6 bases and J by 9 bases, with 15 bases between them. CDR3 amino acids: CASRRPPRGEQFF. The CDR3 DNA follows: TGTGCCAGCAGGCGCCCCCCCAGGGGTGAGCAGTTCTTC. Full variable domain (missing parts from reference TRBV11-2 and TRBJ2-1): EAGVAQSPRYKIIEKRQSVAFWCNPISGHATLYWYQQILGQGPKLLIQFQNNGVVDDSQLPKDRFSAERLKGVDSTLKIQPAKLEDSAVYLCASRRPPRGEQFFGPGTRLTVL.

Ten or more counts support this clonotype. The rearrangement uses TRBV29-1 and TRBJ2-2; D uncertain. V was clipped by 7 bases and J by 6 bases, with 9 bases between them. Germline V gene lookup returns CDR1 SQVTM and CDR2 ANQGSEA. The CDR3 runs to 11 residues. The CDR3, as DNA: TGCAGCGCAACCAACGCCGGGGAGCTGTTTTTT. Translating gives CSATNAGELFF.